Listed below are T cell receptor beta chains from one sample, sequenced in a study of identifying expanded T cells in peripheral blood. Profiled with immunoSEQ multiplex PCR; TCRdb holds only in-frame clones, not every one. The sample consists of about 52,000 clones, approximately 86% of them appearing once. The specimen sequenced was blood. These receptors all stem from a person aged 18-69 years in good health. CDR3s include the opening cysteine and the closing phenylalanine or tryptophan. The D gene is left open where the match is weak. Size is stated for part of the rows, as once, few or many counts, or as a class when the clone is expanded.

j_call | clone_size | d_call | cdr3_length | v_call | cdr3_aa | cdr3_nt
TRBJ2-5 | NA | NA | 11 | TRBV5-1 | CASSILETQYF | TGCGCCAGCAGCATCCTAGAGACCCAGTACTTC
TRBJ2-5 | NA | TRBD2 | 14 | TRBV4-3 | CASSRGAGEETQYF | TGCGCCAGCAGCCGCGGAGCGGGAGAGGAGACCCAGTACTTC
TRBJ2-4 | NA | TRBD1 | 17 | TRBV7-2 | CASSQDRQGLAKNIQYF | TGTGCCAGCAGCCAAGATCGACAGGGTTTAGCCAAAAACATTCAGTACTTC
TRBJ2-2 | NA | TRBD2 | 18 | TRBV4-3 | CASSQVLAGGPGTGELFF | TGCGCCAGCAGCCAAGTACTAGCGGGAGGCCCAGGCACCGGGGAGCTGTTTTTT
TRBJ2-7 | NA | NA | 13 | TRBV5-4 | CASSFGQTYEQYF | TGTGCCAGCAGCTTTGGACAGACCTACGAGCAGTACTTC
TRBJ1-1 | NA | NA | 15 | TRBV18 | CASSPSPVAGPEAFF | TGTGCCAGCTCACCATCCCCGGTGGCCGGGCCTGAAGCTTTCTTT
TRBJ1-2 | NA | NA | 15 | TRBV6-5 | CASTGDVGPGDGYTF | TGTGCCAGCACCGGGGACGTCGGACCGGGGGATGGCTACACCTTC
TRBJ2-5 | NA | TRBD2 | 16 | TRBV7-9 | CASSRGLAGGGETQYF | TGTGCCAGCAGCCGAGGACTAGCGGGAGGAGGAGAGACCCAGTACTTC
TRBJ2-1 | NA | TRBD2 | 14 | TRBV6-6 | CASRSGGSYNEQFF | TGTGCCAGCAGATCGGGAGGAAGTTACAATGAGCAGTTCTTC
TRBJ2-7 | few | NA | 15 | TRBV6-5 | CASSYSPAGNYEQYF | TGTGCCAGCAGTTACTCGCCGGCAGGAAACTACGAGCAGTACTTC
TRBJ2-2 | NA | TRBD2 | 17 | TRBV5-1 | CASSWTSGSPGTGELFF | TGCGCCAGCAGCTGGACTAGCGGGAGTCCGGGCACCGGGGAGCTGTTTTTT
TRBJ2-7 | NA | NA | 14 | TRBV18 | CASSVASEGYEQYF | TGTGCCAGCTCAGTTGCTAGCGAAGGCTACGAGCAGTACTTC
TRBJ2-3 | NA | TRBD1 | 15 | TRBV7-9 | CASSLATGRADTQYF | TGTGCCAGCAGCTTAGCGACAGGGCGCGCAGATACGCAGTATTTT
TRBJ2-1 | few | TRBD2 | 14 | TRBV25-1 | CASSETSGRNEQFF | TGTGCCAGCAGTGAAACTAGCGGGAGAAATGAGCAGTTCTTC
TRBJ2-1 | NA | NA | 17 | TRBV5-1 | CASSSIPAASSYNEQFF | TGCGCCAGCAGCTCCATACCAGCAGCAAGCTCCTACAATGAGCAGTTCTTC
TRBJ2-7 | NA | TRBD2 | 17 | TRBV4-1 | CASSQRTSGLATYEQYF | TGCGCCAGCAGCCAGCGGACTAGCGGGCTTGCAACCTACGAGCAGTACTTC
TRBJ2-2 | once | NA | 14 | TRBV2 | CASKDTLNTGELFF | TGTGCCAGCAAGGACACATTGAACACCGGGGAGCTGTTTTTT
TRBJ2-1 | NA | NA | 14 | TRBV7-2 | CASSSGLGYNEQFF | TGTGCCAGCAGCTCCGGACTGGGTTACAATGAGCAGTTCTTC
TRBJ1-4 | NA | NA | 15 | TRBV28 | CASSLSWGSNEKLFF | TGTGCCAGCAGTTTATCGTGGGGTTCTAATGAAAAACTGTTTTTT
TRBJ2-7 | medium-sized | NA | 14 | TRBV30 | CAWNVGTATYEQYF | TGTGCCTGGAATGTTGGGACCGCCACCTACGAGCAGTACTTC
TRBJ2-2 | NA | NA | 14 | TRBV19 | CASWRGDFTGELFF | TGTGCCAGTTGGAGGGGAGACTTCACCGGGGAGCTGTTTTTT
TRBJ1-2 | NA | NA | 16 | TRBV5-8 | CASSFSGSGRYYGYTF | TGTGCCAGCAGCTTTTCTGGGTCGGGACGTTACTATGGCTACACCTTC
TRBJ2-1 | NA | NA | 16 | TRBV9 | CASSVAGQGRINEQFF | TGTGCCAGCAGCGTAGCTGGGCAGGGGCGAATCAATGAGCAGTTCTTC
TRBJ2-1 | NA | TRBD1 | 14 | TRBV5-1 | CASSLNGQGAKQFF | TGCGCCAGCAGCTTGAACGGACAGGGGGCTAAGCAGTTCTTC
TRBJ2-1 | once | TRBD2 | 15 | TRBV2 | CASSTTSGGRNEQFF | TGTGCCAGCAGCACCACTAGCGGGGGGCGGAATGAGCAGTTCTTC
TRBJ2-5 | few | TRBD2 | 14 | TRBV9 | CASSPLAGIETQYF | TGTGCCAGCAGCCCGTTAGCGGGGATCGAGACCCAGTACTTC